This TCR beta chain comes out of a study of T cell repertoires in cytomegalovirus infection. The CDR3 runs 18 residues. CDR1 and CDR2 (germline): DFQATT, SNEGSKA (reference sequence). V gave up 6 bases and J gave up 4 bases, with 30 bases separating them. TCRdb ran MiXCR on the reads and lists one entry per CDR3 protein. This table has 510,000 or so distinct CDR3 sequences, roughly 29% appearing once. This sequence was found in a human donor in good health (CMV status not recorded). Some clones in this sample may be carry-over from other donors' samples. V gene TRBV20-1 combines with J gene TRBJ1-2, with D hard to call. The sequencing sample was made of PBMCs. CDR3 residues: CSAYRLDGPVGDAYGYTF. For the CDR3, the DNA is TGCAGTGCCTACCGACTGGACGGCCCCGTCGGGGATGCCTATGGCTACACCTTC.